These T cell receptor beta chains were read from a single sample in a study of T-cell reconstitution after alpha-beta-depleted transplantation in children. Using its own MiXCR run on the PCR reads, TCRdb lists one record per CDR3 protein. This sample has around 200,000 distinct CDR3 sequences, with 8.4% found just once. Source: PBMCs, mostly from graft donor cells, taken 360 days after TCRalphabeta/CD19-depleted stem cell transplant. Receptor source: a male patient between 2 and 15 years old who had a stem cell transplant for acute myeloid leukemia, so the T cells may come from the graft donor. The CDR3 runs from the conserved cysteine through the conserved F or W. The order of the fields is V gene, J gene, clone size, D gene, CDR3 protein, CDR3 DNA. The D gene is left open where the match is weak. A row's size may be missing; if present it is once, few, many or a size class.

v_gene: TRBV23-1; j_gene: TRBJ2-7; abundance: NA; d_gene: NA; CDR3aa: CASSQSQEKQYF; CDR3nt: TGCGCCAGCAGTCAATCGCAGGAAAAGCAGTACTTC
v_gene: TRBV7-2; j_gene: TRBJ2-3; abundance: NA; d_gene: NA; CDR3aa: CASSRDPWGSDTQYF; CDR3nt: TGTGCCAGCAGCCGGGACCCCTGGGGATCGGATACGCAGTATTTT
v_gene: TRBV5-1; j_gene: TRBJ2-3; abundance: NA; d_gene: NA; CDR3aa: CASSLAGLDTQYF; CDR3nt: TGCGCCAGCAGCTTGGCAGGGTTGGATACGCAGTATTTT
v_gene: TRBV12-3/TRBV12-4; j_gene: TRBJ2-7; abundance: few; d_gene: NA; CDR3aa: CASKISGGTYEQYF; CDR3nt: TGTGCCAGCAAAATTAGCGGAGGAACCTACGAGCAGTACTTC
v_gene: TRBV18; j_gene: TRBJ2-5; abundance: NA; d_gene: TRBD1; CDR3aa: CASSPPSSRGKTQYF; CDR3nt: TGTGCCAGCTCACCACCGTCCTCCAGGGGGAAGACCCAGTACTTC
v_gene: TRBV12-3/TRBV12-4; j_gene: TRBJ2-4; abundance: NA; d_gene: NA; CDR3aa: CASSLALGGTIQYF; CDR3nt: TGTGCCAGCAGTTTGGCTCTGGGCGGGACCATTCAGTACTTC
v_gene: TRBV12-3/TRBV12-4; j_gene: TRBJ2-1; abundance: NA; d_gene: NA; CDR3aa: CASSGRDGNYNEQFF; CDR3nt: TGTGCCAGCAGCGGCCGGGACGGAAACTACAATGAGCAGTTCTTC
v_gene: TRBV7-2; j_gene: TRBJ2-1; abundance: few; d_gene: NA; CDR3aa: CASSLAEGIQFF; CDR3nt: TGTGCCAGCAGCTTAGCGGAAGGCATACAGTTCTTC
v_gene: TRBV21-1; j_gene: TRBJ2-5; abundance: many; d_gene: NA; CDR3aa: CASSKRGALSQGVQYF; CDR3nt: TGTGCCAGCAGCAAACGAGGGGCACTCTCCCAAGGGGTCCAGTACTTC
v_gene: TRBV7-3; j_gene: TRBJ2-1; abundance: few; d_gene: TRBD2; CDR3aa: CASSQSGDGEQFF; CDR3nt: TGTGCCAGCAGCCAAAGCGGGGACGGTGAGCAGTTCTTC
v_gene: TRBV5-1; j_gene: TRBJ2-1; abundance: NA; d_gene: TRBD2; CDR3aa: CASSALTSGRVSSYNEQFF; CDR3nt: TGCGCCAGCAGCGCCCTGACTAGCGGGAGGGTCAGCTCCTACAATGAGCAGTTCTTC
v_gene: TRBV12-3/TRBV12-4; j_gene: TRBJ1-6; abundance: few; d_gene: NA; CDR3aa: CASSLDSFSPLHF; CDR3nt: TGTGCCAGCAGTTTAGATAGTTTTTCACCCCTCCACTTT
v_gene: TRBV11-2; j_gene: TRBJ2-7; abundance: NA; d_gene: TRBD2; CDR3aa: CASSPVRQAGVSSYEQYF; CDR3nt: TGTGCCAGCAGCCCAGTCCGACAAGCGGGAGTTTCCTCCTACGAGCAGTACTTC
v_gene: TRBV4-1; j_gene: TRBJ2-2; abundance: few; d_gene: NA; CDR3aa: CASSGLSPRDTGELFF; CDR3nt: TGCGCCAGCAGCGGACTATCTCCACGGGACACCGGGGAGCTGTTTTTT
v_gene: TRBV5-1; j_gene: TRBJ2-1; abundance: NA; d_gene: TRBD1; CDR3aa: CATNDRGSRFEQFF; CDR3nt: TGCGCCACCAACGACAGGGGAAGTCGGTTTGAGCAGTTCTTC
v_gene: TRBV20-1; j_gene: TRBJ2-3; abundance: many; d_gene: TRBD2; CDR3aa: CSARGSSGRAGPRTDTQYF; CDR3nt: TGCAGTGCTAGAGGTTCTAGCGGGAGGGCTGGCCCCCGCACAGATACGCAGTATTTT
v_gene: TRBV20-1; j_gene: TRBJ2-1; abundance: NA; d_gene: NA; CDR3aa: CSARTSRDNEQFF; CDR3nt: TGCAGTGCTAGGACTAGTCGGGACAATGAGCAGTTCTTC
v_gene: TRBV28; j_gene: TRBJ2-3; abundance: few; d_gene: NA; CDR3aa: CASSLPRIDTQYF; CDR3nt: TGTGCCAGCAGTTTACCGAGGATTGATACGCAGTATTTT
v_gene: TRBV14; j_gene: TRBJ2-7; abundance: NA; d_gene: NA; CDR3aa: CASSQSTSGEQYF; CDR3nt: TGTGCCAGCAGCCAATCAACGTCCGGCGAGCAGTACTTC
v_gene: TRBV5-1; j_gene: TRBJ1-2; abundance: NA; d_gene: NA; CDR3aa: CASSLGGLEDGYAF; CDR3nt: TGCGCCAGCAGCTTGGGGGGTCTTGAAGATGGCTACGCCTTC
v_gene: TRBV18; j_gene: TRBJ2-3; abundance: many; d_gene: NA; CDR3aa: CASSPPLGGTDTQYF; CDR3nt: TGTGCCAGCTCACCACCTTTGGGAGGCACAGATACGCAGTATTTT
v_gene: TRBV7-2; j_gene: TRBJ2-1; abundance: few; d_gene: NA; CDR3aa: CASSSSSPLYNEQFF; CDR3nt: TGTGCCAGCAGCTCATCTAGCCCCCTTTACAATGAGCAGTTCTTC
v_gene: TRBV29-1; j_gene: TRBJ1-1; abundance: NA; d_gene: TRBD1; CDR3aa: CSVGRDRAPLNTEAFF; CDR3nt: TGCAGCGTTGGACGGGACAGGGCGCCCTTGAACACTGAAGCTTTCTTT
v_gene: TRBV7-2; j_gene: TRBJ2-5; abundance: NA; d_gene: TRBD2; CDR3aa: CASSFSGTSGKKTQYF; CDR3nt: TGTGCCAGCAGCTTTTCCGGGACTAGCGGGAAAAAGACCCAGTACTTC
v_gene: TRBV20-1; j_gene: TRBJ2-2; abundance: many; d_gene: NA; CDR3aa: CSAFERADTGELFF; CDR3nt: TGCAGTGCCTTTGAGCGGGCCGACACCGGGGAGCTGTTTTTT
v_gene: TRBV11-1; j_gene: TRBJ2-1; abundance: many; d_gene: NA; CDR3aa: CASSLVLWDNEQFF; CDR3nt: TGTGCCAGCAGCTTAGTTTTGTGGGACAATGAGCAGTTCTTC
v_gene: TRBV12-3/TRBV12-4; j_gene: TRBJ2-3; abundance: few; d_gene: NA; CDR3aa: CASRDTYTDTQYF; CDR3nt: TGTGCCAGCAGGGACACCTACACAGATACGCAGTATTTT
v_gene: TRBV5-5; j_gene: TRBJ1-5; abundance: NA; d_gene: TRBD1; CDR3aa: CASSLAGQGPNQPQHF; CDR3nt: TGTGCCAGCAGCTTGGCGGGACAGGGTCCTAATCAGCCCCAGCATTTT
v_gene: TRBV7-3; j_gene: TRBJ2-2; abundance: many; d_gene: NA; CDR3aa: CASSLRGQNTGELFF; CDR3nt: TGTGCCAGCAGCTTAAGGGGTCAGAACACCGGGGAGCTGTTTTTT
v_gene: TRBV10-2; j_gene: TRBJ2-5; abundance: many; d_gene: TRBD2; CDR3aa: CASSENPLAGETQYF; CDR3nt: TGCGCCAGCAGTGAAAATCCACTAGCGGGGGAGACCCAGTACTTC
v_gene: TRBV6-2/TRBV6-3; j_gene: TRBJ2-3; abundance: many; d_gene: NA; CDR3aa: CASSYSTSPWDTDTQYF; CDR3nt: TGTGCCAGCAGTTACTCGACGTCTCCGTGGGACACAGATACGCAGTATTTT
v_gene: TRBV5-1; j_gene: TRBJ2-1; abundance: NA; d_gene: TRBD2; CDR3aa: CASSPPGTSGSRPYNEQFF; CDR3nt: TGCGCCAGCAGCCCTCCCGGGACTAGCGGGAGTCGCCCTTACAATGAGCAGTTCTTC
v_gene: TRBV12-3/TRBV12-4; j_gene: TRBJ2-3; abundance: many; d_gene: NA; CDR3aa: CASSRFGATQYF; CDR3nt: TGTGCCAGCAGCCGCTTTGGGGCTACGCAGTATTTT
v_gene: TRBV5-1; j_gene: TRBJ1-2; abundance: few; d_gene: TRBD1; CDR3aa: CASSLADRETNYGYTF; CDR3nt: TGCGCCAGCAGCTTGGCGGACAGGGAAACTAACTATGGCTACACCTTC
v_gene: TRBV20-1; j_gene: TRBJ2-1; abundance: many; d_gene: TRBD2; CDR3aa: CSARDRLASLNEQFF; CDR3nt: TGCAGTGCTAGAGATCGACTAGCGTCCTTGAATGAGCAGTTCTTC
v_gene: TRBV27; j_gene: TRBJ2-1; abundance: many; d_gene: NA; CDR3aa: CASSLSDKHEQFF; CDR3nt: TGTGCCAGCAGTTTATCCGATAAGCATGAGCAGTTCTTC